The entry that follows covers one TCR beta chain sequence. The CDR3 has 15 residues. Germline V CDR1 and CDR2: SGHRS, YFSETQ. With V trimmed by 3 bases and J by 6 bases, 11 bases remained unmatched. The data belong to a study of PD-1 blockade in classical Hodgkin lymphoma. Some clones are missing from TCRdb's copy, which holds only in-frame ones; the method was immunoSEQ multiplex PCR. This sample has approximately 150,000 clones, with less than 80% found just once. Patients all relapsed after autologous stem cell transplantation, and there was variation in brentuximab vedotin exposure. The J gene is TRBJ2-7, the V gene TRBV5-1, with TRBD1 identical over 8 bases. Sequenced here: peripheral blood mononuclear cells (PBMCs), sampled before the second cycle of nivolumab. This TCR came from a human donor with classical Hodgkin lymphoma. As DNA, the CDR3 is TGCGCCAGCAGCTCTCTGGGCCAGGGGGCCTCCGAGCAGTACTTC. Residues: CASSSLGQGASEQYF.